The sequence of this T cell receptor beta chain was determined in a study of blood T cell repertoires in COVID-19. Produced via immunoSEQ multiplex PCR; TCRdb's table is partial and in-frame only. Counted here are approximately 240,000 clones, 85% to 95% occurring once; the ten biggest clones make up 1.5% to 2%. The CDR3 has 14 residues. Germline lookup yields CDR1 KGHSH and CDR2 LQKENI. Trimming cost V 3 bases and J 2 bases, with 10 bases left between them. The TCR was taken from a woman between 18 and 29 years old who had recovered from COVID-19. The sample was PBMCs or T cells enriched from blood (not recorded which). V and J are TRBV18 and TRBJ1-2; perhaps TRBD1 as D (5 bases). The CDR3 is CASSPSHRNYGYTF. In nucleotides, the CDR3 is TGTGCCAGCTCACCCTCACACAGGAACTATGGCTACACCTTC.